In this sample, the clone carrying this T cell receptor (beta chain) turned up many times. The entry originates in a study of blood T cell repertoires in COVID-19. The CDR3 has 13 residues. With 4 bases removed from V and 10 bases from J, the gap between germline ends came to 14 bases. CDR1 MGHDK and CDR2 SYGVNS come from the germline V gene. Assay used: immunoSEQ multiplex PCR; TCRdb lists only in-frame clones, some missing. The sample has 200,000 to 300,000 clones, 85% seen once. Material for sequencing was peripheral blood. The clonotype comes from a man in his fifties with COVID-19, enrolled during active disease. The rearrangement joins TRBV25-1 to TRBJ2-1, with D possibly being TRBD2 (6 bases). CDR3 in amino acids: CASSATGALEQFF. CDR3 DNA: TGTGCCAGCAGTGCCACGGGAGCTCTCGAGCAGTTCTTC.